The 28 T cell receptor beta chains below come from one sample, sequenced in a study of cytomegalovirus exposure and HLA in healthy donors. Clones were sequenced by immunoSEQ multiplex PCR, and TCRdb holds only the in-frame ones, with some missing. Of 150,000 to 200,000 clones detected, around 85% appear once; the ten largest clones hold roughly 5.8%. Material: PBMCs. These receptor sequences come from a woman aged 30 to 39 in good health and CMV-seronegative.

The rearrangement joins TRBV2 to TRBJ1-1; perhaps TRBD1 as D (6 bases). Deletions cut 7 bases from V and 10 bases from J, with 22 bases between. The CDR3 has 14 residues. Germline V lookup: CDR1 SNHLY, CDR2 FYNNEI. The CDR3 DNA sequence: TGTGCCAGCACCCCGGGACAAGGCCTCCTTATAGCTTTCTTT. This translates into CASTPGQGLLIAFF.

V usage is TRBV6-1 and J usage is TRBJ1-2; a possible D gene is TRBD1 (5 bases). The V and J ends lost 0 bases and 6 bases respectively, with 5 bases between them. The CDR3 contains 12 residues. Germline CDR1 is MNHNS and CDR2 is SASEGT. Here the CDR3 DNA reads TGTGCCAGCAGTGAAGCAGGGGATGGCTACACCTTC. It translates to CASSEAGDGYTF.

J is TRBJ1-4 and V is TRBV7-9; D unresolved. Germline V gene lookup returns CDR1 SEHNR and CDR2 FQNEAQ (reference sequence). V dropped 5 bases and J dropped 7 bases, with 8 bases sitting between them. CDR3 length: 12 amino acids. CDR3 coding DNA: TGTGCCAGCAGCCTGAACGGTGAAAAACTGTTTTTT. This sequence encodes CASSLNGEKLFF.

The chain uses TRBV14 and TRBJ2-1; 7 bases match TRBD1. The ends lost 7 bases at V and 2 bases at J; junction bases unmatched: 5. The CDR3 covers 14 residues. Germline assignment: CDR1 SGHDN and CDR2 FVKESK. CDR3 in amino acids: CASNYRGPYNEQFF. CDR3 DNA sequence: TGTGCCAGCAACTACAGGGGACCCTACAATGAGCAGTTCTTC.

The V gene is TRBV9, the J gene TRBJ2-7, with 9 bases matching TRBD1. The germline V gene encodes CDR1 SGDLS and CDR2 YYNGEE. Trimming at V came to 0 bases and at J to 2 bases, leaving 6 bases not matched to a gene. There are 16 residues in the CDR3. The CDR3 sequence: CASSVGGGTGTYEQYF. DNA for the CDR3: TGTGCCAGCAGCGTAGGAGGGGGGACAGGGACCTACGAGCAGTACTTC.

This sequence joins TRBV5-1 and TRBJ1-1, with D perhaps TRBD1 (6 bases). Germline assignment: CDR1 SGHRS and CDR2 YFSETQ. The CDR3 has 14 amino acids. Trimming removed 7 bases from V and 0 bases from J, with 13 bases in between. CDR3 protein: CASQRDTVNTEAFF. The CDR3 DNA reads TGCGCCAGCCAGCGGGACACCGTGAACACTGAAGCTTTCTTT.

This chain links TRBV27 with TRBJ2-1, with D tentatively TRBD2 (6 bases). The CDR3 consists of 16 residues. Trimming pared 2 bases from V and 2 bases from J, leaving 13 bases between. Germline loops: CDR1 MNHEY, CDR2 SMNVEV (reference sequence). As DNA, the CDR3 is TGTGCCAGCAGTTTAGGAGGGGAATTCACCTACAATGAGCAGTTCTTC. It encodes CASSLGGEFTYNEQFF.

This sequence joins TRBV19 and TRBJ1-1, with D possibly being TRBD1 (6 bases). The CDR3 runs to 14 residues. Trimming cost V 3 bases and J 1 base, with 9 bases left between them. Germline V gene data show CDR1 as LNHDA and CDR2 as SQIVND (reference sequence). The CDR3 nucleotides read TGTGCCAGTAGTATCCGGGACACGAACACTGAAGCTTTCTTT. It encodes CASSIRDTNTEAFF.

The CDR3 protein is CASSNPRNANTEAFF. The DNA of the CDR3 is TGTGCCAGCAGCAACCCTAGAAATGCGAACACTGAAGCTTTCTTT. V and J are TRBV5-4 and TRBJ1-1, with D unresolved. Trimming removed 4 bases from V and 1 base from J, with 14 bases in between. The V gene's germline CDR1 is SGHNT and CDR2 YYREEE (reference sequence). The CDR3 extends over 15 amino acids.

CDR3 DNA sequence: TGTGCCAGCAGTTCCCGGGGGTTAAGCTCCTACGAGCAGTACTTC. Its translation is CASSSRGLSSYEQYF. V usage is TRBV27 and J usage is TRBJ2-7; perhaps TRBD2 as D (6 bases). CDR3 length equals 15 residues. Trimming cost V 4 bases and J 0 bases, with 13 bases left between them. Per germline, CDR1 MNHEY and CDR2 SMNVEV (reference sequence).

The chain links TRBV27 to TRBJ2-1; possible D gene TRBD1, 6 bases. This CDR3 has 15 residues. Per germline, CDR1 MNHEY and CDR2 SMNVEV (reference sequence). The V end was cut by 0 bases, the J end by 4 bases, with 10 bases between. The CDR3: CASSLSGAPYNEQFF. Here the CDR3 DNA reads TGTGCCAGCAGTTTATCGGGGGCGCCTTACAATGAGCAGTTCTTC.

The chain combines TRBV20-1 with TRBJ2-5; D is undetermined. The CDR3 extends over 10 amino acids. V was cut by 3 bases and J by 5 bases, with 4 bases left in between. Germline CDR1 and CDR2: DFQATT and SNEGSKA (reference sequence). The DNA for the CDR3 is TGCAGTGCTAGGAAGGAGACCCAGTACTTC. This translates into CSARKETQYF.

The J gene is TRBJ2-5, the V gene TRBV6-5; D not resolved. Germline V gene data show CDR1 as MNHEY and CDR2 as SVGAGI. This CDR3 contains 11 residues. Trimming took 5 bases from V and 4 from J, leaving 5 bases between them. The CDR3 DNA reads TGTGCCAGCAGTAATGGAGAGACCCAGTACTTC. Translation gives CASSNGETQYF.

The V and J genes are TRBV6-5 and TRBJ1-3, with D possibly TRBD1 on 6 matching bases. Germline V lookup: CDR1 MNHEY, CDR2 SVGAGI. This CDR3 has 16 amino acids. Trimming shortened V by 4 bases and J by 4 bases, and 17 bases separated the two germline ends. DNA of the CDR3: TGTGCCAGCAGTTTACCCCTACAGGGTTCGGGAAACACCATATATTTT. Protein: CASSLPLQGSGNTIYF.

The CDR3 region has the DNA TGTGCCTGGGACACAGGAGGGACCCAGTACTTC. It translates to CAWDTGGTQYF. The chain links TRBV30 to TRBJ2-5; D tentatively fits TRBD1 or TRBD2 (5 bases each). Trimming pared 5 bases from V and 7 bases from J, leaving 11 bases between. CDR1 is GTSNPN, CDR2 SVGIG, per germline (reference sequence). The CDR3 runs 11 residues.

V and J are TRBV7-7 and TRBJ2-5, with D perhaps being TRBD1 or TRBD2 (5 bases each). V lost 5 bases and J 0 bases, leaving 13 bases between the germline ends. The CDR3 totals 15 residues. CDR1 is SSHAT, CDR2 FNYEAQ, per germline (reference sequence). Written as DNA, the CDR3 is TGTGCCAGCAGCGACCGGGACGGATACCAAGAGACCCAGTACTTC. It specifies CASSDRDGYQETQYF.

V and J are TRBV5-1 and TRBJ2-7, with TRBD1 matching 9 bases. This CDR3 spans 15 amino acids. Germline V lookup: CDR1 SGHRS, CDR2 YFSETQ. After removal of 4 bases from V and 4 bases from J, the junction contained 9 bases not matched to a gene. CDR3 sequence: CASSVTGGLPYEQYF. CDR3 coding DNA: TGCGCCAGCAGCGTGACAGGGGGGCTTCCTTACGAGCAGTACTTC.

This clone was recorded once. CDR3 region: CASSSQGQGFQPQHF. In DNA form, the CDR3 reads TGTGCCAGCAGCTCCCAGGGACAGGGCTTTCAGCCCCAGCATTTT. The chain employs TRBV7-2 and TRBJ1-5; 9 nucleotides agree with TRBD1. This CDR3 comprises 15 residues. Germline CDR1 and CDR2: SGHTA and FQGNSA. Trimming at V came to 4 bases and at J to 6 bases, leaving 7 bases not matched to a gene.

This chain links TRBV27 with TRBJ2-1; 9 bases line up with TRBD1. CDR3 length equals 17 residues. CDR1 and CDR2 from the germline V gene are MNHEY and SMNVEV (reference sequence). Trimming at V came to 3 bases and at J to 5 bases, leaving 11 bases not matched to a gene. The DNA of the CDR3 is TGTGCCAGCAGTTTCCGGCCCGGACAGGGGATCCACAATGAGCAGTTCTTC. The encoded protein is CASSFRPGQGIHNEQFF.

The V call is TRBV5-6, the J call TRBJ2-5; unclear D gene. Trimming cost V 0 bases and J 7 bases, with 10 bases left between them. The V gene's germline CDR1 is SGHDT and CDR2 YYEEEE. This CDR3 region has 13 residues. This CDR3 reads CASSLAVPRTQYF. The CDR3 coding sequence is TGTGCCAGCAGCTTGGCGGTCCCACGGACCCAGTACTTC.

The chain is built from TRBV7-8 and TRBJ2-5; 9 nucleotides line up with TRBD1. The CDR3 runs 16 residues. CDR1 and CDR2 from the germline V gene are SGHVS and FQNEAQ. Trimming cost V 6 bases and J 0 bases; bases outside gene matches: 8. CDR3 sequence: CASSWEGDRDQETQYF. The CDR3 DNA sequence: TGTGCCAGCAGTTGGGAGGGGGACAGGGACCAAGAGACCCAGTACTTC.

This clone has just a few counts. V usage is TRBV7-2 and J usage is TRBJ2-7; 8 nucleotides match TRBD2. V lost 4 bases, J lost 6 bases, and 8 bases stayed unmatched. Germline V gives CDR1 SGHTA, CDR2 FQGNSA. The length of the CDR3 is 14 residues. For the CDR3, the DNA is TGTGCCAGCAGCTCACACAACCGGGGGGGCGAGCAGTACTTC. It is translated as CASSSHNRGGEQYF.

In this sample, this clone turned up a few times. CDR3 in amino acids: CASSSYGGQGATYGYTF. CDR3 sequence (DNA): TGTGCCAGCAGTTCCTACGGCGGACAGGGGGCGACATATGGCTACACCTTC. The chain is built from TRBV28 and TRBJ1-2; 11 nucleotides match TRBD1. Germline V lookup: CDR1 MDHEN, CDR2 SYDVKM. Trimming took 4 bases from V and 5 from J; bases not matched to a gene: 12. The CDR3 runs 17 residues.

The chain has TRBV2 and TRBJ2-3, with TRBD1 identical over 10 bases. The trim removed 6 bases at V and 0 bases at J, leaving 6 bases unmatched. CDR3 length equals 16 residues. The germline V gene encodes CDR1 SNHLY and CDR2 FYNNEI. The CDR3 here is CASSQDRGASTDTQYF. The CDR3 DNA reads TGTGCCAGCAGCCAGGACAGGGGGGCTAGCACAGATACGCAGTATTTT.

The CDR3 protein is CASSSRGTSRYEQYF. CDR3 sequence (DNA): TGTGCCAGCAGCTCACGGGGCACCTCCAGGTACGAGCAGTACTTC. This chain uses TRBV9 with TRBJ2-7; D possibly uses TRBD1 or TRBD2 (5 bases each). The CDR3 is made up of 15 amino acids. In germline, CDR1 is SGDLS, CDR2 YYNGEE. Trimming pared 4 bases from V and 4 bases from J, leaving 18 bases between.

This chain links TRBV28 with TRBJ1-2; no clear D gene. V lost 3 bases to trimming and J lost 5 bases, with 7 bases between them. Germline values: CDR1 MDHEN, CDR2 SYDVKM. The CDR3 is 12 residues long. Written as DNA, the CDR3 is TGTGCCAGCAGTTTGGCGGGGTATGGCTACACCTTC. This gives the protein CASSLAGYGYTF.

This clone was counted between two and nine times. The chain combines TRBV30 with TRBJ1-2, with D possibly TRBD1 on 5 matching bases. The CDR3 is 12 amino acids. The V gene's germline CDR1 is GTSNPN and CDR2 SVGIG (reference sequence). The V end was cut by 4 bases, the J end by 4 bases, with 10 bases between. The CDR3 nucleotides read TGTGCCTGGATAGACAGAGGCTATGGCTACACCTTC. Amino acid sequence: CAWIDRGYGYTF.

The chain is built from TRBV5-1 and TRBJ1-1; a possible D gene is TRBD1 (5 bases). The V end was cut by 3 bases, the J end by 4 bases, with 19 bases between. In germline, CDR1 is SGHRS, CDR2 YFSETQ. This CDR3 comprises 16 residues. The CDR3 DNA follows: TGCGCCAGCAGCTCAACTATTGGGGCGGCGGGCACTGAAGCTTTCTTT. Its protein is CASSSTIGAAGTEAFF.